This T cell receptor (beta chain) was sequenced in a study of T cells after yellow fever vaccination. TCRdb used MiXCR to reprocess the 5' RACE reads, holding one entry per CDR3 protein. This table holds more than 250,000 distinct CDR3 sequences, 6.8% found once. Overall study results and limits: Clones that expanded after primary vaccination mostly reappeared after the booster (96% CD4, approximately 85% CD8).

V was shortened by 0 bases and J by 2 bases, with 10 bases between the two germline ends. The germline CDR1 and CDR2 sequences are LGHNA and YSLEER. The CDR3 is 15 amino acids. With respect to this clonotype: Its antigen is undetermined.

The chain has TRBV4-3 and TRBJ2-5; D is unclear. The sequence derives from a man in his late teens or twenties who received the YFV17D yellow fever vaccine. Here the sequenced sample was PBMCs, taken around 45 days after the first yellow fever vaccination. Written as DNA, the CDR3 is TGCGCCAGCAGCCAAGATCGACGTTTACAAGAGACCCAGTACTTC. Amino acids: CASSQDRRLQETQYF.